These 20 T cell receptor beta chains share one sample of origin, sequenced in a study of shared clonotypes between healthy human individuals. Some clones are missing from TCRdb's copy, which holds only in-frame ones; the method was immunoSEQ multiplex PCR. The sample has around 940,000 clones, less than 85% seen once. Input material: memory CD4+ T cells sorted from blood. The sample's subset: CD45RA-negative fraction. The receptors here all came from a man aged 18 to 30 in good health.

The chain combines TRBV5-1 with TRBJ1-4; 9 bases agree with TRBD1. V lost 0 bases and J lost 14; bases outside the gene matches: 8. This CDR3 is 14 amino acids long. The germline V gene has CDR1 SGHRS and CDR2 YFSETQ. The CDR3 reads CASSLDRGQGALFF. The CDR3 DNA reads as TGCGCCAGCAGCTTGGATAGGGGACAGGGAGCGCTGTTTTTT.

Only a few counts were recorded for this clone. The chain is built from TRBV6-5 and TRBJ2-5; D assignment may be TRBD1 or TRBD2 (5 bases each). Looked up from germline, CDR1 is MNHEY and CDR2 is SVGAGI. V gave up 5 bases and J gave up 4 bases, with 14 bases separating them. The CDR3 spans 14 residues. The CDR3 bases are TGTGCCAGCAGTATCGGGACCAGCCTAGAGACCCAGTACTTC. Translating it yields CASSIGTSLETQYF.

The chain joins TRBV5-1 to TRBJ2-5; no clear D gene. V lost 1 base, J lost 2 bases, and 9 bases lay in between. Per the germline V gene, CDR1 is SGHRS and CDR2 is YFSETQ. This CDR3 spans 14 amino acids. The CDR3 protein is CASSLSDGQETQYF. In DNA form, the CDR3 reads TGCGCCAGCAGCTTGTCAGACGGGCAAGAGACCCAGTACTTC. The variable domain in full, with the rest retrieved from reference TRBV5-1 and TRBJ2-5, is KAGVTQTPRYLIKTRGQQVTLSCSPISGHRSVSWYQQTPGQGLQFLFEYFSETQRNKGNFPGRFSGRQFSNSRSEMNVSTLELGDSALYLCASSLSDGQETQYFGPGTRLLVL.

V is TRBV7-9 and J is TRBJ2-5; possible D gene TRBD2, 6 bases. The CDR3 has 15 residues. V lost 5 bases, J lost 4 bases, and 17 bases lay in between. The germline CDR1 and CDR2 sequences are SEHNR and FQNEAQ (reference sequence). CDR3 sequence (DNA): TGTGCCAGCAGCCGGAGGGAGCCCCGGGGAGAGACCCAGTACTTC. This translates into CASSRREPRGETQYF.

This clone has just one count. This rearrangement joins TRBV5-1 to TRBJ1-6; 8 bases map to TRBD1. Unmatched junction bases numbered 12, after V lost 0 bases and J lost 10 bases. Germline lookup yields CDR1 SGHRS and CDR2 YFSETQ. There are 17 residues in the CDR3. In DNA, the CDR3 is TGCGCCAGCAGCTTGGCCGGGACAGGACGGGTGGGGTCACCCCTCCACTTT. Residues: CASSLAGTGRVGSPLHF. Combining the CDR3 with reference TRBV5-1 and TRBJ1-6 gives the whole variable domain KAGVTQTPRYLIKTRGQQVTLSCSPISGHRSVSWYQQTPGQGLQFLFEYFSETQRNKGNFPGRFSGRQFSNSRSEMNVSTLELGDSALYLCASSLAGTGRVGSPLHFGNGTRLTVT.

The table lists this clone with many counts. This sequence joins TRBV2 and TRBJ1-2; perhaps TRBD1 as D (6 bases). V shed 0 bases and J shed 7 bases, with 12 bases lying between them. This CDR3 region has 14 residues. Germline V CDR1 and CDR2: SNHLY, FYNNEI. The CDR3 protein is CASSEASRGGGYTF. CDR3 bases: TGTGCCAGCAGTGAAGCGAGCCGAGGGGGTGGCTACACCTTC.

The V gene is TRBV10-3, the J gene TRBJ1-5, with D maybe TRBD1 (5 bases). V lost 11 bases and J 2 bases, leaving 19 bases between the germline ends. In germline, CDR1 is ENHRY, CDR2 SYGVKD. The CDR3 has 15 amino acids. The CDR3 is CASRDVGSGNQPQHF. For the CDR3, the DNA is TGTGCCTCCAGGGACGTGGGGAGCGGCAATCAGCCCCAGCATTTT.

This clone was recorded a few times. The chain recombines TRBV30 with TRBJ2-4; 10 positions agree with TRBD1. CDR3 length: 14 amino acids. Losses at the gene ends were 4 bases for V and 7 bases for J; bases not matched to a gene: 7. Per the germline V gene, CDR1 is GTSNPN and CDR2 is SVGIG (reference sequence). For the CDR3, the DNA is TGTGCCTGGACCCTCCCGGGACAGGGGAACATTCAGTACTTC. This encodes CAWTLPGQGNIQYF.

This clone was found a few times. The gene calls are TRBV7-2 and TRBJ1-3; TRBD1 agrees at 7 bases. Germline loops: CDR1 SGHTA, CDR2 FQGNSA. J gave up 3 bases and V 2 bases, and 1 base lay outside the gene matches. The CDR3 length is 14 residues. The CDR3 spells CASSLTGVGNTIYF. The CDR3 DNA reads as TGTGCCAGCAGCTTAACAGGGGTTGGAAACACCATATATTTT.

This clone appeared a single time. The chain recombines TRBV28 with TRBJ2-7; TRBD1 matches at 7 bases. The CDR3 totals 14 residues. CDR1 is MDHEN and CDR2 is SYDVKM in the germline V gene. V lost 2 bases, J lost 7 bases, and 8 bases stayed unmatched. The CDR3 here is CASSLAQGKSEQYF. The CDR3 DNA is TGTGCCAGCAGTTTAGCACAGGGGAAATCTGAGCAGTACTTC.

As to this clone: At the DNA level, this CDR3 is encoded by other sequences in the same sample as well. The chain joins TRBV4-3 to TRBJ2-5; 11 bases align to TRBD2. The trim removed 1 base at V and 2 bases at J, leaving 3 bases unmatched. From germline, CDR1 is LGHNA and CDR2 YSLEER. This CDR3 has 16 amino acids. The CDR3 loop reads CASSQGLAGGQETQYF. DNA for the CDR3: TGCGCCAGCAGCCAAGGTCTAGCGGGGGGACAAGAGACCCAGTACTTC.

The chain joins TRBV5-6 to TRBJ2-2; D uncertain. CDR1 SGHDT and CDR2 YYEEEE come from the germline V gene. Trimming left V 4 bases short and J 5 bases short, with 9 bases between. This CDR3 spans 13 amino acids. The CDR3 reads CASSPPVTGELFF. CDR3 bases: TGTGCCAGCAGCCCCCCAGTTACCGGGGAGCTGTTTTTT.

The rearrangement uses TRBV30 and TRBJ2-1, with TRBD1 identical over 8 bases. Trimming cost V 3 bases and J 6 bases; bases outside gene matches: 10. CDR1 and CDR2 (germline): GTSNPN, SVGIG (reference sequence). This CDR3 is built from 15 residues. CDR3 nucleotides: TGTGCCTGGAGGGACTGGACAGGGAAAGGCAATGAGCAGTTCTTC. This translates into CAWRDWTGKGNEQFF.

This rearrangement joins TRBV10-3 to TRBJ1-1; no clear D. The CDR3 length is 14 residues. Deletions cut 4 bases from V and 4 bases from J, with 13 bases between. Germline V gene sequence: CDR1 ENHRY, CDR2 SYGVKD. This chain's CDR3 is CAISGGAGGTEAFF. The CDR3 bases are TGTGCCATCAGTGGGGGTGCTGGCGGCACTGAAGCTTTCTTT.

This chain's CDR3 is CASSMGTGELFF. In nucleotides, the CDR3 is TGTGCCAGTAGTATGGGAACCGGGGAGCTGTTTTTT. The chain combines TRBV19 with TRBJ2-2; D is unresolved. V was trimmed by 3 bases and J by 5 bases, leaving 4 bases between them. CDR3 size: 12 residues. Per the germline V gene, CDR1 is LNHDA and CDR2 is SQIVND (reference sequence).

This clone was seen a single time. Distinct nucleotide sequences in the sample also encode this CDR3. The CDR3 coding sequence is TGTGCCAGCTCACCACGGGCGGGGCTCAACACCGGGGAGCTGTTTTTT. The encoded protein is CASSPRAGLNTGELFF. The V call is TRBV18, the J call TRBJ2-2, with a tentative D call TRBD2 (6 bases). Trimming removed 1 base from V and 2 bases from J, with 11 bases in between. The CDR3 sequence is 16 residues long. CDR1 KGHSH and CDR2 LQKENI come from the germline V gene.

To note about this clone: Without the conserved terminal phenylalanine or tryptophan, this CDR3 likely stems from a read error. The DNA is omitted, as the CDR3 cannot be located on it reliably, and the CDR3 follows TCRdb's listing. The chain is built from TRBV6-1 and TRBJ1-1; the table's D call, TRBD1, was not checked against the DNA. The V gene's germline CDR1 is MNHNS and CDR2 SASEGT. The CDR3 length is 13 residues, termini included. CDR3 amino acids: CASSAARQGPPLL.

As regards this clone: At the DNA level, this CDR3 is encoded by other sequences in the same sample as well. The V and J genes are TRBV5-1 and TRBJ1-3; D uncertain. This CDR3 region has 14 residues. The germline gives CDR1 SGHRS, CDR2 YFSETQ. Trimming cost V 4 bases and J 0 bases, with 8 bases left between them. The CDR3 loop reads CASSEGSSGNTIYF. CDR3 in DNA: TGCGCCAGCAGCGAGGGCTCCTCTGGAAACACCATATATTTT.

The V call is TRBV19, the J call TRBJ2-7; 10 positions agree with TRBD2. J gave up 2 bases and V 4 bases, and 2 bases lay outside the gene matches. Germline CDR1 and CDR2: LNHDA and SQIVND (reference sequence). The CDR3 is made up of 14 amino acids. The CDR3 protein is CASSNSGGPYEQYF. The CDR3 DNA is TGTGCCAGTAGTAATAGCGGGGGGCCCTACGAGCAGTACTTC.

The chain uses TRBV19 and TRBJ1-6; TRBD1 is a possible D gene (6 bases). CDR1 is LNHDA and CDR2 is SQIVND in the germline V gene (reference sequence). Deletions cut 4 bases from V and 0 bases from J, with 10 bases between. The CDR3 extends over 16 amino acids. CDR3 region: CASSTWDTSYNSPLHF. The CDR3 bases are TGTGCCAGTAGTACATGGGACACCTCCTATAATTCACCCCTCCACTTT.